The clone carrying this T cell receptor (beta chain) was recorded a few times. The antigen is not known. The authors reverse transcribed all of the isolated RNA, so sequencing captured expressed TCRB transcripts. Clones were sequenced by immunoSEQ multiplex PCR, and TCRdb holds only the in-frame ones, with some missing. This sample has about 150,000 clones, with 7.5% to 10% found just once. By way of CD45RO/CCR7/CD25/CD127/CD95/CD27, the CD4+ regulatory, stem cell-like memory, central memory and naive cells were sorted. These data come from a study of beta chain features in type 1 diabetes. Study results and limitations: Healthy donors had naive, central memory and Treg TCRB repertoires that appeared less similar than those seen among patients. Sequencing of cDNA might inflate the share of cells that strongly express TCR.

Sequencing was done on a sample of central memory CD4+ T cells from blood. The clonotype comes from a man between 18 and 35 years old in good health.

The CDR3 DNA reads as TGTGCCAGCAGCCAGACTTCCCGACCCGGGGGCTACACCTTC. Protein product: CASSQTSRPGGYTF. This rearrangement joins TRBV14 to TRBJ1-2; D is ambiguous. The CDR3 runs 14 residues. Between the trimmed V and J ends, which lost 3 bases and 8 bases, there was a span of 16 bases. The germline V gene has CDR1 SGHDN and CDR2 FVKESK. Combining the CDR3 with reference TRBV14 and TRBJ1-2 gives the whole variable domain EAGVTQFPSHSVIEKGQTVTLRCDPISGHDNLYWYRRVMGKEIKFLLHFVKESKQDESGMPNNRFLAERTGGTYSTLKVQPAELEDSGVYFCASSQTSRPGGYTFGSGTRLTVV.